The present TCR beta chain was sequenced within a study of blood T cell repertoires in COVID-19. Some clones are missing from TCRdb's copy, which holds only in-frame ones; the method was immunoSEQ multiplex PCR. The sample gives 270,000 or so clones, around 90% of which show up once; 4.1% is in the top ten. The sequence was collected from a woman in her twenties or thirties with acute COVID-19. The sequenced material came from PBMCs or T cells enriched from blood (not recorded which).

The CDR3 nucleotides are TGTGCCAGCAGTTTAGGGACAAGGAACATTCAGTACTTC. Translating it yields CASSLGTRNIQYF. The genes are TRBV12-3 or TRBV12-4 and TRBJ2-4; weak D call: TRBD1 (5 bases). Trimming pared 1 base from V and 7 bases from J, leaving 8 bases between. This CDR3 contains 13 residues.